These 6 T cell receptor beta chains were all obtained from the same sample, sequenced in a study of blood T cells in healthy people across ages. Then a second PCR, running about 6 to 12 cycles, was carried out with a sample-barcoded 5' primer and a J-beta primer mix. TCRdb itself ran the 5' RACE reads through MiXCR, one entry per CDR3 protein. The sample contains some 560,000 distinct CDR3 sequences, 27% of which appear only once. The same data also contributed to another study, on T cells of mothers and their children.

The sequenced sample consisted of blood. The receptor set was obtained from a boy under 10 years old in good health.

The chain uses TRBV7-2 and TRBJ1-4, with 8 bases lining up with TRBD1. The CDR3 runs 14 residues. CDR1 and CDR2 from the germline V gene are SGHTA and FQGNSA. The V gene end was trimmed by 5 bases and the J gene end by 7 bases; junction bases not matched to a gene: 6. CDR3 in DNA: TGTGCCAGCAGCCGGACAGGGATGGGTGAAAAACTGTTTTTT. It codes for CASSRTGMGEKLFF.

V and J are TRBV20-1 and TRBJ1-5; 10 nucleotides line up with TRBD1. V shed 4 bases and J 4 bases; nucleotides not matched to a gene: 1. The CDR3 has 13 residues. Germline V lookup: CDR1 DFQATT, CDR2 SNEGSKA (reference sequence). The CDR3 loop reads CSAKGQGNQPQHF. The CDR3 DNA reads TGCAGTGCTAAGGGACAGGGGAATCAGCCCCAGCATTTT.

V is TRBV7-2 and J is TRBJ2-5; D possibly corresponds to TRBD2 (6 bases). The CDR3 consists of 16 residues. The germline V gene has CDR1 SGHTA and CDR2 FQGNSA. V was shortened by 2 bases and J by 0 bases, with 13 bases between the two germline ends. In DNA form, the CDR3 reads TGTGCCAGCAGCTTAACTAGTGGGAGGCACCAAGAGACCCAGTACTTC. This gives the protein CASSLTSGRHQETQYF.

This clonotype was counted a few times. This chain links TRBV20-1 with TRBJ2-7; D possibly corresponds to TRBD2 (6 bases). Per the germline V gene, CDR1 is DFQATT and CDR2 is SNEGSKA (reference sequence). The V end lost 3 bases, the J end lost 2 bases, and 20 bases lay between the germline ends. This CDR3 is 16 amino acids long. The CDR3: CSASPGLAASPYEQYF. DNA of the CDR3: TGCAGTGCTAGTCCGGGTTTAGCGGCCTCCCCCTACGAGCAGTACTTC.

V is TRBV11-3 and J is TRBJ2-5; 10 bases align to TRBD2. CDR1 SGHNT and CDR2 YENEEA come from the germline V gene. With V trimmed by 6 bases and J by 5 bases, 9 bases remained unmatched. There are 15 residues in the CDR3. The CDR3 DNA is TGTGCCAGCAGTCGATCTAGCGGGGGTGGGGAGACCCAGTACTTC. It encodes CASSRSSGGGETQYF.

CDR3 in amino acids: CSARQIDGGVYNEQFF. In DNA form, the CDR3 reads TGCAGTGCTAGACAGATCGATGGGGGGGTCTACAATGAGCAGTTCTTC. J is TRBJ2-1 and V is TRBV20-1; TRBD2 agrees at 7 bases. The CDR3 is 16 amino acids. CDR1 and CDR2 (germline): DFQATT, SNEGSKA (reference sequence). V lost 2 bases and J lost 3; bases outside the gene matches: 10.